The present TCR beta chain was sequenced within a study of response to subunit inactivated influenza vaccine. This clonotype was detected a few times. Its matching antigen is unknown. After removal of 2 bases from V and 2 bases from J, the junction contained 5 bases not matched to a gene. Germline loops: CDR1 SGHDN, CDR2 FVKESK. This CDR3 spans 16 amino acids. TCRdb passed the RT-PCR reads through MiXCR, listing each CDR3 protein once. The repertoire holds 450,000 to 600,000 distinct CDR3 sequences, with about 15% as singletons. Study-level findings and limits: Researchers suggested that each seasonal influenza vaccination recruits few new T cells.

The receptor was derived from a man between 50 and 75 years old who received an inactivated influenza vaccine. The sample in question was CD4+ T cells sorted from PBMCs, obtained around 25 months after vaccination. The chain recombines TRBV14 with TRBJ2-1; 8 nucleotides agree with TRBD1. CDR3 loop: CASSQTGQGTYNEQFF. CDR3 in DNA: TGTGCCAGCAGCCAAACTGGACAGGGTACCTACAATGAGCAGTTCTTC. Based on the CDR3 plus reference TRBV14 and TRBJ2-1, the full variable domain is EAGVTQFPSHSVIEKGQTVTLRCDPISGHDNLYWYRRVMGKEIKFLLHFVKESKQDESGMPNNRFLAERTGGTYSTLKVQPAELEDSGVYFCASSQTGQGTYNEQFFGPGTRLTVL.